The source of this T cell receptor (beta chain) is a study of cytomegalovirus exposure and HLA in healthy donors. Primers included in the PCR were 60 Vbeta and 13 Jbeta primers. The method was immunoSEQ multiplex PCR; TCRdb's version includes in-frame clones alone and lacks a portion of them. Of some 110,000 clones listed, around 79% are singletons. This TCR was sampled from a man in his fifties or sixties in good health and CMV-seronegative. Sequencing was done on a sample of PBMCs.

For the CDR3, the DNA is TGTGCCAGCAGTGGGACCGGGACTCCCACCGGTGAGCAGTTCTTC. Translation gives CASSGTGTPTGEQFF. This sequence joins TRBV6-1 and TRBJ2-1; D perhaps matches TRBD2 (6 bases). V lost 4 bases and J lost 9, with 19 bases in between. CDR3 size: 15 residues. CDR1 and CDR2 (germline): MNHNS, SASEGT.